This TCR beta chain originates from a study of CD4 T cells in relation to SARS-CoV-2 and coronaviruses. Study information: The HLA restriction of the shared crossreactive spike epitopes was mapped.

On this clone itself: Antigen: not known.

Before the COVID-19 pandemic, during about 2010-2018, CD4+ T cells were taken from unexposed donors. The cells were cultured for under twelve days before CD4+ T cells were isolated. Cultures held 1.5 million to 2.5 million PBMCs per well with about 10 IU/ml IL-2. Cultures received half-medium IL-2 refreshes on days 3 and 7. Produced via immunoSEQ multiplex PCR; TCRdb's table is partial and in-frame only. This sample carries around 31,000 clones, about two thirds of them seen once, and the ten largest clones take roughly 12%. J gave up 0 bases and V 7 bases, and 7 bases lay outside the gene matches. The CDR3 is 15 residues long. Germline-derived CDR1 and CDR2 are SEHNR and FQNEAQ (reference sequence).

Sequenced input: CD4+ T cells from PBMCs, cultured in vitro. V usage is TRBV7-9 and J usage is TRBJ1-1, with 8 positions matching TRBD1. The receptor's source is a human donor in good health. The CDR3 DNA is TGTGCCAGCATCAGACAGGGGAACGTGAACACTGAAGCTTTCTTT. This gives the protein CASIRQGNVNTEAFF.